Each of the 6 T cell receptor beta chains below was sequenced from the same sample in a study of shared clonotypes between healthy human individuals. Assay: immunoSEQ multiplex PCR; the TCRdb copy retains only in-frame clones and omits some. Of 400,000 to 600,000 clones listed, about 96% are singletons. The material sequenced was naive CD4+ T cells sorted from blood. Subset reported: CD45RA+ positively selected. All receptors come from a woman aged 25 to 39 in good health.

V usage is TRBV6-5 and J usage is TRBJ1-4; TRBD1 aligns across 10 bases. CDR1 MNHEY and CDR2 SVGAGI come from the germline V gene. The CDR3 is 14 amino acids. V was clipped by 8 bases and J by 8 bases; unmatched bases: 8. CDR3 protein: CASGTGAGEEKLFF. The CDR3, as DNA: TGTGCCAGCGGGACAGGGGCGGGTGAAGAAAAACTGTTTTTT.

This chain connects TRBV28 to TRBJ2-1; D not resolved. The length of the CDR3 is 13 residues. Germline V lookup: CDR1 MDHEN, CDR2 SYDVKM. The V end was cut by 6 bases, the J end by 0 bases, with 6 bases between. Here the CDR3 DNA reads TGTGCCAGCAGCAGGAGCTCCTACAATGAGCAGTTCTTC. It yields the protein CASSRSSYNEQFF.

The chain is built from TRBV7-2 and TRBJ2-7; the match to TRBD2 covers 13 bases. The germline gives CDR1 SGHTA, CDR2 FQGNSA. This CDR3 is built from 16 residues. V dropped 5 bases and J dropped 4; count of bases not matched to a gene: 8. The CDR3 nucleotides read TGTGCCAGCAGCCCGTCCGGGACTAGCGGGGTTTACGAGCAGTACTTC. Protein sequence: CASSPSGTSGVYEQYF.

Only a few counts were recorded for this clone. This chain links TRBV5-1 with TRBJ1-2, with TRBD1 matching over 9 bases. J lost 3 bases, V lost 4 bases, and 4 bases had no gene match. The CDR3 is made up of 14 amino acids. Per the germline V gene, CDR1 is SGHRS and CDR2 is YFSETQ. The CDR3 nucleotides read TGCGCCAGCAGCGGGACAGGGACGTACTATGGCTACACCTTC. It is translated as CASSGTGTYYGYTF.

V gene TRBV5-1 combines with J gene TRBJ2-1; no clear D gene. Trimming stripped 1 base from V and 6 bases from J, with 2 bases between. This CDR3 spans 11 amino acids. CDR1 is SGHRS and CDR2 is YFSETQ in the germline V gene. In nucleotides, the CDR3 is TGCGCCAGCAGCTTGAGCAATGAGCAGTTCTTC. Translated, it gives CASSLSNEQFF. The whole variable domain, remainder taken from reference TRBV5-1 and TRBJ2-1, is KAGVTQTPRYLIKTRGQQVTLSCSPISGHRSVSWYQQTPGQGLQFLFEYFSETQRNKGNFPGRFSGRQFSNSRSEMNVSTLELGDSALYLCASSLSNEQFFGPGTRLTVL.

The rearrangement joins TRBV27 to TRBJ2-5, with D possibly matching TRBD2 (6 bases). The germline V gene encodes CDR1 MNHEY and CDR2 SMNVEV (reference sequence). This CDR3 spans 13 amino acids. V lost 7 bases, J lost 5 bases, and 14 bases lay in between. CDR3: CASTPYGGETQYF. Written as DNA, the CDR3 is TGTGCCAGCACCCCTTATGGGGGGGAGACCCAGTACTTC.